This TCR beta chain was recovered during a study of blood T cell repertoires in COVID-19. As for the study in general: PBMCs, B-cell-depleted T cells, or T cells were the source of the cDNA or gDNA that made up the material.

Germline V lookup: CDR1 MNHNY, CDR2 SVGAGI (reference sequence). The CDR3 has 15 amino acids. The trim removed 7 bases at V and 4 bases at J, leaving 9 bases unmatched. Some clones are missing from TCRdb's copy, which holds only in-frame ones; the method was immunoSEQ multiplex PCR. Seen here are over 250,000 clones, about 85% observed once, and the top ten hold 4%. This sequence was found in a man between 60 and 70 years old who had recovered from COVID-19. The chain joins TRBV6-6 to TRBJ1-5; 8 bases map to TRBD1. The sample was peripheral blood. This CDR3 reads CASNLGTGVNQPQHF. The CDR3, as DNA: TGTGCCAGCAATTTAGGGACAGGAGTAAATCAGCCCCAGCATTTT.